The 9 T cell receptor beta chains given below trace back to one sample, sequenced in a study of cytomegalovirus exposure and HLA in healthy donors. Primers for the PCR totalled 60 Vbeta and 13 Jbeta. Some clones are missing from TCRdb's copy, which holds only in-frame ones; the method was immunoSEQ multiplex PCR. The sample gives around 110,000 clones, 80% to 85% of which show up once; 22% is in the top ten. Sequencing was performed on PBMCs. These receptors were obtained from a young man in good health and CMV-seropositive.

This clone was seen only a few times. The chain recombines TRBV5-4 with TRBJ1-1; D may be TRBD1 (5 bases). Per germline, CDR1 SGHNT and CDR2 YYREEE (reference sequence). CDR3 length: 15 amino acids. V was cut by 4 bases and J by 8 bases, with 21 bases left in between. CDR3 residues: CASSPDAGPTGEAFF. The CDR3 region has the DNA TGTGCCAGCAGCCCTGACGCAGGGCCTACCGGGGAAGCTTTCTTT.

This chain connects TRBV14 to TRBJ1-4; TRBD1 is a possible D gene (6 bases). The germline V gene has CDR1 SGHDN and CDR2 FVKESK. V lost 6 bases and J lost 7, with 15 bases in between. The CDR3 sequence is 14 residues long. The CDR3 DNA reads TGTGCCAGCAGTCTAAGTCAGGGGAGTGAAAAACTGTTTTTT. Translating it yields CASSLSQGSEKLFF.

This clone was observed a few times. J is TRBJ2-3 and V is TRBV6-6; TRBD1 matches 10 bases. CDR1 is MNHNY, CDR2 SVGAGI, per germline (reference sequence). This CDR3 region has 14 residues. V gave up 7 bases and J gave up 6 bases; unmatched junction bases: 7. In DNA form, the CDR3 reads TGTGCCAGCACTCCGGGACAGGGGTGGGATACGCAGTATTTT. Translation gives CASTPGQGWDTQYF.

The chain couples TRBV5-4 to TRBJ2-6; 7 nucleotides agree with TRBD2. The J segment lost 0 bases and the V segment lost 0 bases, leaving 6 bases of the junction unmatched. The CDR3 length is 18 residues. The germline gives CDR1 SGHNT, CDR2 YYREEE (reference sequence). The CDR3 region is CASSLVNSGNSGANVLTF. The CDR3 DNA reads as TGTGCCAGCAGCTTGGTAAACAGCGGGAACTCTGGGGCCAACGTCCTGACTTTC. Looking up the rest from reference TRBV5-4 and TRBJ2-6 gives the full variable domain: ETGVTQSPTHLIKTRGQQVTLRCSSQSGHNTVSWYQQALGQGPQFIFQYYREEENGRGNFPPRFSGLQFPNYSSELNVNALELDDSALYLCASSLVNSGNSGANVLTFGAGSRLTVL.

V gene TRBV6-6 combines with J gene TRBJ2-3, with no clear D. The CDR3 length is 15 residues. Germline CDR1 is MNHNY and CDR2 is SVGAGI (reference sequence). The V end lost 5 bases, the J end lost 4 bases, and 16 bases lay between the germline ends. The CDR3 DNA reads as TGTGCCAGCAGTAAACGATTCCTCCCGGCAGATACGCAGTATTTT. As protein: CASSKRFLPADTQYF.

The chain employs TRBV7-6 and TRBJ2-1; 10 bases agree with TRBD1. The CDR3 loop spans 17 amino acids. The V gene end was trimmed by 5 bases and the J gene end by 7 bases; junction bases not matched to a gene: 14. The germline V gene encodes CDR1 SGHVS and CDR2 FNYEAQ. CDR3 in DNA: TGTGCCAGCAGCCCACGACTAGGGGACAGGGGAGGAAATGAGCAGTTCTTC. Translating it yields CASSPRLGDRGGNEQFF.

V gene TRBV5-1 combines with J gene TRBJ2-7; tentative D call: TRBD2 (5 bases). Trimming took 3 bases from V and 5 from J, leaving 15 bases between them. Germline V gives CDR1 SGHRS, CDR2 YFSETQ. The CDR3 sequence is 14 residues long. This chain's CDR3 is CASSSHSGVHEQYV. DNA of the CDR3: TGCGCCAGCAGCTCACACTCCGGGGTCCACGAGCAGTACGTC.

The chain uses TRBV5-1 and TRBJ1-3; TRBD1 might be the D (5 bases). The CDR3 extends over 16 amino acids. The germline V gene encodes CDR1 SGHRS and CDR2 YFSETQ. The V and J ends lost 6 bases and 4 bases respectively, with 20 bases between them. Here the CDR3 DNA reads TGCGCCAGCACCCAACCCGGGGGGGAGCCGGGAAACACCATATATTTT. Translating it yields CASTQPGGEPGNTIYF.

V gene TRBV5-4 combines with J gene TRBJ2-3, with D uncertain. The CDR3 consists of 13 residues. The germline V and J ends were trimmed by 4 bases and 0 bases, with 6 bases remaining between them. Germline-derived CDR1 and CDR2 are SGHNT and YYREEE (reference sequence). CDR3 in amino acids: CASSLTSTDTQYF. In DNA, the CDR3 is TGTGCCAGCAGCCTTACTAGCACAGATACGCAGTATTTT.